This paragraph covers one T cell receptor beta chain sequence. The antigen is unknown. These data come from a study of shared clonotypes between healthy human individuals. J gave up 5 bases and V 6 bases, and 11 bases lay outside the gene matches. The germline CDR1 and CDR2 sequences are SNHLY and FYNNEI. The CDR3 totals 16 residues. Findings and limits, study-wide: What naive subsets generally showed was a larger estimated richness than memory subsets showed. The study found about 5.1% of naive CD4 clonotypes shared across a few donors.

This was a deep-level run. The data were produced by immunoSEQ multiplex PCR, yet TCRdb's version contains in-frame clones alone and is incomplete. This table holds roughly 700,000 clones, about 74% found once. The chain carries TRBV2 and TRBJ2-7, with 12 bases identical to TRBD2. Sequencing was performed on memory CD4+ T cells sorted from blood. The subset was: CD45RA-negative fraction. This sequence originates from a woman under 40 in good health. The CDR3, as DNA: TGTGCCAGCAGCCCGGAGACTAGCGGGAGTATGCACGAGCAGTACTTC. Residues: CASSPETSGSMHEQYF.